One sample yielded the 23 T cell receptor beta chains listed below, sequenced in a study of T cell changes during pregnancy in multiple sclerosis. Method: immunoSEQ multiplex PCR; TCRdb's copy keeps in-frame clones and lacks some. The data hold about 83,000 clones, with around 96% observed a single time. The sample was peripheral blood, taken in the second trimester of pregnancy. These receptors were taken from a female donor with multiple sclerosis, enrolled in a pregnancy study.

This chain connects TRBV9 to TRBJ2-7; the match to TRBD2 covers 8 bases. Losses at the gene ends were 0 bases for V and 0 bases for J; bases not matched to a gene: 2. Germline V gives CDR1 SGDLS, CDR2 YYNGEE. CDR3 length equals 15 residues. The CDR3 DNA follows: TGTGCCAGCAGCGTAGAAAGCGGGAGCTCCTACGAGCAGTACTTC. Its protein is CASSVESGSSYEQYF.

The J gene is TRBJ1-2, the V gene TRBV10-3; 7 nucleotides agree with TRBD1. V lost 6 bases, J lost 0 bases, and 7 bases stayed unmatched. CDR3 length: 15 residues. Germline V gene data show CDR1 as ENHRY and CDR2 as SYGVKD. CDR3 in DNA: TGTGCCATCAGGACGGGGACAGAAGCTAACTATGGCTACACCTTC. It translates to CAIRTGTEANYGYTF.

The gene calls are TRBV29-1 and TRBJ1-2, with D maybe TRBD1 (6 bases). In germline, CDR1 is SQVTM, CDR2 ANQGSEA. The CDR3 is 12 residues long. V was clipped by 4 bases and J by 6 bases, with 12 bases between them. CDR3 loop: CSVGWGQHGYTF. The CDR3 DNA is TGCAGCGTTGGGTGGGGGCAGCATGGCTACACCTTC.

The V call is TRBV30, the J call TRBJ1-4; D unclear. Trimming took off 2 bases at V and 3 bases at J, with 7 bases between the two ends. The CDR3 covers 13 residues. Germline V gene sequence: CDR1 GTSNPN, CDR2 SVGIG (reference sequence). CDR3 amino acids: CAWSRRPNEKLFF. The CDR3 DNA follows: TGTGCCTGGAGTAGGCGGCCTAATGAAAAACTGTTTTTT.

The chain has TRBV7-2 and TRBJ2-7; the D gene is possibly TRBD1 (6 bases). Germline lookup yields CDR1 SGHTA and CDR2 FQGNSA. V shed 3 bases and J shed 2 bases, with 14 bases lying between them. CDR3 length: 15 residues. CDR3 loop: CASSFRDTTTYEQYF. As DNA, the CDR3 is TGTGCCAGCAGCTTCCGGGACACCACGACCTACGAGCAGTACTTC.

This chain links TRBV12-5 with TRBJ2-1, with D hard to call. The ends were cut back, 6 bases at V and 0 bases at J, with 3 bases in the middle. The CDR3 loop spans 12 amino acids. The V gene's germline CDR1 is LGHNT and CDR2 FRNRAP. The CDR3 is CASGLSYNEQFF. The CDR3 DNA follows: TGTGCTAGTGGCCTCTCCTACAATGAGCAGTTCTTC.

The J gene is TRBJ2-5, the V gene TRBV2; D might be TRBD2 (6 bases). Trimming stripped 4 bases from V and 1 base from J, with 16 bases between. Per the germline V gene, CDR1 is SNHLY and CDR2 is FYNNEI. The CDR3 covers 16 residues. CDR3 sequence reads: CASSVFWAGSQETQYF. In DNA, the CDR3 is TGTGCCAGCAGTGTATTTTGGGCGGGAAGCCAAGAGACCCAGTACTTC.

The chain uses TRBV5-1 and TRBJ2-1, with D uncertain. The germline V gene has CDR1 SGHRS and CDR2 YFSETQ. V lost 9 bases and J 6 bases, leaving 22 bases between the germline ends. CDR3 length equals 15 residues. CDR3 loop: CATSASYSQFNEQFF. The CDR3 region has the DNA TGCGCCACCTCGGCAAGCTACTCACAGTTCAATGAGCAGTTCTTC.

The V and J genes are TRBV27 and TRBJ1-2; D not resolved. Germline V gene data show CDR1 as MNHEY and CDR2 as SMNVEV (reference sequence). The ends were cut back, 4 bases at V and 5 bases at J, with 20 bases in the middle. This CDR3 is built from 16 residues. This CDR3 reads CASSSTTLLPLYGYTF. The CDR3 coding sequence is TGTGCCAGCAGTTCGACAACCCTCCTACCCTTGTATGGCTACACCTTC.

V and J are TRBV7-8 and TRBJ1-2; 7 positions agree with TRBD1. Germline V gene sequence: CDR1 SGHVS, CDR2 FQNEAQ. Germline trimming cut 10 bases from V and 4 bases from J; bases unmatched to any gene: 6. The CDR3 is made up of 12 amino acids. The CDR3 here is CAIGTDLYGYTF. The CDR3 DNA follows: TGTGCCATCGGGACAGACCTCTATGGCTACACCTTC.

The chain combines TRBV30 with TRBJ2-3; 13 bases are shared with TRBD2. J gave up 4 bases and V 5 bases, and 3 bases lay outside the gene matches. Germline V gene sequence: CDR1 GTSNPN, CDR2 SVGIG (reference sequence). The CDR3 has 14 residues. In DNA form, the CDR3 reads TGTGCCTGGGGGACTAGCGGGATGTCAGATACGCAGTATTTT. Protein: CAWGTSGMSDTQYF.

This chain uses TRBV7-9 with TRBJ2-7; TRBD2 matches 13 bases. Germline lookup yields CDR1 SEHNR and CDR2 FQNEAQ (reference sequence). V gave up 5 bases and J gave up 3 bases; unmatched junction bases: 4. The CDR3 has 15 amino acids. The CDR3 DNA reads TGTGCCAGCAGCCAGAGGACTAGCGGGAGCTACGAGCAGTACTTC. It is translated as CASSQRTSGSYEQYF.

The chain couples TRBV2 to TRBJ2-3, with a tentative D call TRBD1 (6 bases). In germline, CDR1 is SNHLY, CDR2 FYNNEI. V dropped 6 bases and J dropped 2 bases, with 15 bases sitting between them. The CDR3 is made up of 15 amino acids. The CDR3 DNA reads as TGTGCCAGCAGGGATCAGGGGCTCAACACAGATACGCAGTATTTT. Translating gives CASRDQGLNTDTQYF.

This rearrangement joins TRBV7-9 to TRBJ1-2; D is unresolved. The ends were cut back, 6 bases at V and 1 base at J, with 9 bases in the middle. The CDR3 has 13 amino acids. Germline assignment: CDR1 SEHNR and CDR2 FQNEAQ (reference sequence). Here the CDR3 DNA reads TGTGCCAGCAGTGCGGGGTTTAACTATGGCTACACCTTC. It is translated as CASSAGFNYGYTF.

The chain links TRBV5-1 to TRBJ1-4, with TRBD1 matching over 7 bases. There are 17 residues in the CDR3. The germline V gene encodes CDR1 SGHRS and CDR2 YFSETQ. Trimming at V came to 4 bases and at J to 8 bases, leaving 17 bases not matched to a gene. The CDR3 DNA reads as TGCGCCAGCAGCCCGCGACAGGGTCGAAACTTGCGCGAAAAACTGTTTTTT. It is translated as CASSPRQGRNLREKLFF.

This clone was seen just once. The genes are TRBV4-3 and TRBJ2-7; a possible D gene is TRBD1 (6 bases). The germline CDR1 and CDR2 sequences are LGHNA and YSLEER. Trimming removed 4 bases from V and 0 bases from J, with 16 bases in between. The CDR3 sequence is 16 residues long. The CDR3 loop is CASSRRTDSSSYEQYF. The CDR3 nucleotides read TGCGCCAGCAGCCGGAGGACAGACTCTAGCTCCTACGAGCAGTACTTC.

To note about this clone: Germline is not matched at one junction end, which may reflect a read error. Within the sample, other DNA sequences also encode this same CDR3. The V and J genes are TRBV5-3 and TRBJ2-7, with 8 bases matching TRBD1. TRBV5-3 is an ORF, and what it does is uncertain. The CDR3 loop spans 15 amino acids. CDR3 amino acids: CARRPWTGSSYEQYF. CDR3 coding DNA: TGCGCCAGAAGACCTTGGACAGGGAGCTCCTACGAGCAGTACTTC.

The chain is built from TRBV11-2 and TRBJ1-2; TRBD1 is a possible D gene (6 bases). CDR1 and CDR2 (germline): SGHAT, FQNNGV. The CDR3 is 14 amino acids. Deletions cut 3 bases from V and 6 bases from J, with 14 bases between. The CDR3 DNA follows: TGTGCCAGCAGCTTTTCAACAGGGACCCATGGCTACACCTTC. Amino acids: CASSFSTGTHGYTF.

The CDR3 spells CASSMRGGTSGYNEQFF. The CDR3 region has the DNA TGTGCCAGTAGTATGAGGGGCGGGACTAGCGGGTACAATGAGCAGTTCTTC. J is TRBJ2-1 and V is TRBV19, with 12 bases identical to TRBD2. Germline CDR1 is LNHDA and CDR2 is SQIVND (reference sequence). The CDR3 runs to 17 residues. J was trimmed by 4 bases and V by 3 bases; bases with no gene match: 7.

The chain links TRBV7-2 to TRBJ2-1, with 7 nucleotides matching TRBD2. Per germline, CDR1 SGHTA and CDR2 FQGNSA. The CDR3 is 15 amino acids. The J segment lost 10 bases and the V segment lost 5 bases, leaving 14 bases of the junction unmatched. The CDR3 DNA reads as TGTGCCAGCAGCCCGGACGGGCTAGCGGCCGGGGAGCAGTTCTTC. Its protein product is CASSPDGLAAGEQFF.

This clone was counted once. The chain is built from TRBV7-9 and TRBJ1-2, with D possibly TRBD1 on 5 matching bases. Germline CDR1 and CDR2: SEHNR and FQNEAQ (reference sequence). The CDR3 is 14 residues long. The V gene lost 1 base and the J gene lost 3 bases, with 9 bases spanning the gap. The CDR3 protein is CASSLGTGDYGYTF. The CDR3 DNA reads TGTGCCAGCAGCTTAGGGACGGGGGACTATGGCTACACCTTC.

V and J are TRBV19 and TRBJ2-1; 9 bases fit TRBD1. Per the germline V gene, CDR1 is LNHDA and CDR2 is SQIVND (reference sequence). CDR3 length equals 15 residues. Trimming cost V 7 bases and J 7 bases; bases outside gene matches: 11. CDR3 sequence (DNA): TGTGCCAGTACCATAGAACAGGGGGCTGGGAATGAGCAGTTCTTC. This encodes CASTIEQGAGNEQFF.

This clone is a singleton in its sample. This chain uses TRBV2 with TRBJ2-5; 8 bases agree with TRBD2. CDR3 length equals 15 residues. Trimming cost V 6 bases and J 5 bases; bases outside gene matches: 11. Germline CDR1 is SNHLY and CDR2 is FYNNEI. DNA for the CDR3: TGTGCCAGCAGCGGGGGGGCAGGGGTAGTGGAGACCCAGTACTTC. This sequence encodes CASSGGAGVVETQYF.